Here is one T cell receptor (beta chain) with its context. Germline trimming cut 5 bases from V and 5 bases from J; bases unmatched to any gene: 6. Germline CDR1 is LNHDA and CDR2 is SQIVND (reference sequence). This CDR3 contains 14 residues. This entry is derived from a study of CD8 T cells in Susac syndrome. When the RNA was reverse transcribed, random hexamers were used with an input of roughly 0.5 to 1 ug. TCRdb processed the immunoSEQ multiplex PCR reads anew with MiXCR; each CDR3 protein has one entry. The table lists tens of thousands of distinct CDR3 sequences, 85% to 95% of them singletons, with about 0.3% in the top ten.

The chain uses TRBV19 and TRBJ1-1, with 9 nucleotides matching TRBD1. The receptor was isolated from a human donor with Susac syndrome. The specimen was CD4+ T cells from PBMCs. CDR3 residues: CASSLDRGGTEAFF. CDR3 nucleotide sequence: TGTGCCAGTAGTTTGGACAGGGGTGGAACTGAAGCTTTCTTT.